The rows below give T cell receptor beta chains drawn from one sample of a study of cytomegalovirus exposure and HLA in healthy donors. Sequenced by immunoSEQ multiplex PCR; TCRdb stores in-frame clones only, minus some. Seen here are approximately 100,000 clones, more than 65% observed once, and the top ten hold roughly 0.79%. The specimen sequenced was PBMCs. The receptors here all came from a boy aged 10-17 years in good health and CMV-seronegative. Each CDR3 is given with its conserved first and last residue. A D gene is named only where the DNA matches it firmly. A row's size may be missing; if present it is once, few, many or a size class.

TRBV29-1,TRBJ1-1,NA,NA,13,TGCAGCGTGACCGGGAAACTGAACACTGAAGCTTTCTTT,CSVTGKLNTEAFF
TRBV30,TRBJ1-3,NA,NA,12,TGTGCCTGGAGTGTAACAGAAAACACCATATATTTT,CAWSVTENTIYF
TRBV19,TRBJ1-5,few,TRBD1,14,TGTGCCAGTAGTTGGACAGGGGGGAATCAGCCCCAGCATTTT,CASSWTGGNQPQHF
TRBV7-9,TRBJ2-2,NA,TRBD1,15,TGTGCCAGCAGCATGGGACAGGGGGCGACCGGGGAGCTGTTTTTT,CASSMGQGATGELFF
TRBV10-3,TRBJ1-5,NA,TRBD1,14,TGTGCCATCAGTGGGACAGGGGGCGTGCAGCCCCAGCATTTT,CAISGTGGVQPQHF
TRBV21-1,TRBJ2-7,NA,NA,17,TGTGCCAGGCCCGGGGGACCCCAGGGTCTCAGTTCCTACGAGCAGTACTTC,CARPGGPQGLSSYEQYF
TRBV4-2,TRBJ1-5,NA,TRBD1,15,TGTGCCAGCAGCCAAGAACAGGGGGCGCGTCAGCCCCAGCATTTT,CASSQEQGARQPQHF
TRBV28,TRBJ1-2,NA,TRBD1,12,TGTGCCGCGACAGGGGGATACTATGGCTACACCTTC,CAATGGYYGYTF
TRBV7-9,TRBJ2-7,NA,NA,14,TGTGCCAGCAGCTTAGAACAGGGATCCTACGAGCAGTACTTC,CASSLEQGSYEQYF
TRBV11-2,TRBJ1-3,NA,NA,14,TGTGCCAGCATCCCCGGGACTAGTGGAAACACCATATATTTT,CASIPGTSGNTIYF
TRBV18,TRBJ2-2,NA,NA,14,TGTGCCAGCTCACCAAGGAGGGACACCGGGGAGCTGTTTTTT,CASSPRRDTGELFF
TRBV4-1,TRBJ1-5,few,NA,13,TGCGCCAGCAGTAGACAGGACAATCAGCCCCAGCATTTT,CASSRQDNQPQHF
TRBV4-1,TRBJ1-1,NA,NA,15,TGCGCCAGCAGCCAAGGAGGGCGGAGGGAAACTGAAGCTTTCTTT,CASSQGGRRETEAFF
TRBV11-1,TRBJ1-2,NA,TRBD1,16,TGTGCCAGCAGCCCTACGGGGACAGGGGAAAGCTCTGGCTACACCTTC,CASSPTGTGESSGYTF
TRBV5-4,TRBJ2-7,once,NA,14,TGTGCCAGCAGCTTGGACGGGGGGCGATACGAGCAGTACTTC,CASSLDGGRYEQYF
TRBV28,TRBJ1-5,NA,TRBD1,14,TGTGCCAGCAGGCTAACAGGGGTGGATCAGCCCCAGCATTTT,CASRLTGVDQPQHF
TRBV27,TRBJ2-7,few,NA,12,TGTGCCAGCAGTTTCCCAGGGGGGGAGCAGTACTTC,CASSFPGGEQYF
TRBV5-1,TRBJ2-7,once,NA,14,TGCGCCAGCAGCGTCGGGACTTCCGCCTACGAGCAGTACTTC,CASSVGTSAYEQYF
TRBV2,TRBJ2-7,few,TRBD2,15,TGTGCCAGCCGCGGACTAGCGGGAGACTCCTACGAGCAGTACTTC,CASRGLAGDSYEQYF
TRBV25-1,TRBJ2-2,NA,NA,14,TGTGCCAGCACGCGGTCGGGAGACACCGGGGAGCTGTTTTTT,CASTRSGDTGELFF
TRBV9,TRBJ1-2,NA,NA,15,TGTGCCAGCAGCGTAGGTACAGGCGCTAACTATGGCTACACCTTC,CASSVGTGANYGYTF
TRBV28,TRBJ1-2,NA,TRBD1,14,TGTGCCAGCAGTGGACAGGGGACCAGCTATGGCTACACCTTC,CASSGQGTSYGYTF
TRBV30,TRBJ1-1,few,NA,11,TGTGCCTGGAGTGAGGTGGAGGAAGCTTTCTTT,CAWSEVEEAFF
TRBV7-9,TRBJ1-4,NA,TRBD1,14,TGTGCCAGCAGTTCGACAGGGTTAGGGGAAAAACTGTTTTTT,CASSSTGLGEKLFF
TRBV19,TRBJ1-1,NA,TRBD1,14,TGTGCCAGTAGTACCGGACAGGGTAGAACTGAAGCTTTCTTT,CASSTGQGRTEAFF
TRBV9,TRBJ2-7,NA,NA,13,TGTGCCAGCAGCGTGGACAGCCGCTACGAGCAGTACTTC,CASSVDSRYEQYF
TRBV5-6,TRBJ1-2,NA,NA,13,TGTGCCAGCAGCTTGGACAGGACTATGGGCTACACCTTC,CASSLDRTMGYTF
TRBV28,TRBJ2-1,NA,NA,14,TGTGCCAGCAGTGGACCGGACCAGGGCGATGAGCAGTTCTTC,CASSGPDQGDEQFF
TRBV11-2,TRBJ1-1,NA,NA,17,TGTGCCAGCAGCTTAGTCGCGGGGGTTCAGCCGGGCGCTGAAGCTTTCTTT,CASSLVAGVQPGAEAFF
TRBV28,TRBJ1-2,NA,NA,14,TGTGCCAGCAGTTTATATAGGGGGTGGGGCGGCTACACCTTC,CASSLYRGWGGYTF
TRBV28,TRBJ1-3,NA,TRBD1,17,TGTGCCAGCAGCCTAGCCTCTGAACAGGGGACTGGAAACACCATATATTTT,CASSLASEQGTGNTIYF
TRBV7-6,TRBJ2-6,NA,TRBD1,17,TGTGCCAGCAGCACGGGACAGGGGGCTCCGGGGGCCAACGTCCTGACTTTC,CASSTGQGAPGANVLTF
TRBV11-1,TRBJ1-2,NA,NA,12,TGTGCCAGCAGCTTCAATAACTATGGCTACACCTTC,CASSFNNYGYTF
TRBV5-4,TRBJ1-4,NA,NA,14,TGTGCCAGCAGCTTGACAGGGCTTGGAGAAAAACTGTTTTTT,CASSLTGLGEKLFF
TRBV7-6,TRBJ1-1,NA,NA,14,TGTGCCAGCAGCCAGAGCGGGGCTTACACTGAAGCTTTCTTT,CASSQSGAYTEAFF
TRBV28,TRBJ2-7,once,NA,14,TGTGCCAGCAGCCGGGGATATCAGACTTACGAGCAGTACTTC,CASSRGYQTYEQYF
TRBV7-6,TRBJ2-7,NA,NA,13,TGTGCCAGCAGCTTAGCCGACTTCTACGAGCAGTACTTC,CASSLADFYEQYF
TRBV11-3,TRBJ1-1,few,TRBD1,17,TGTGCCAGCAGCTTGACAGGGTGGACGAGGGGGCAGACTGAAGCTTTCTTT,CASSLTGWTRGQTEAFF
TRBV7-3,TRBJ1-2,NA,NA,14,TGTGCCAGCAGCTCCGAAGGAGGTCTGGGTGGCTACACCTTC,CASSSEGGLGGYTF
TRBV5-1,TRBJ1-3,NA,TRBD1,17,TGCGCCAGCAGCTTGGAGGGGGCGAGTTTATCTGGAAACACCATATATTTT,CASSLEGASLSGNTIYF
TRBV7-2,TRBJ2-2,NA,TRBD2,16,TGTGCCAGCAGCTCGCGGGGGACTTCGAACACCGGGGAGCTGTTTTTT,CASSSRGTSNTGELFF
TRBV10-3,TRBJ1-4,NA,NA,14,TGTGCCATCAGTGGGGACATAAAGAATGAAAAACTGTTTTTT,CAISGDIKNEKLFF
TRBV5-1,TRBJ2-3,NA,TRBD2,17,TGCGCCAGCAGCTTGAGGGATAGCGGGGGACTCGCAGATACGCAGTATTTT,CASSLRDSGGLADTQYF
TRBV2,TRBJ1-1,NA,NA,14,TGTGCCAGCAGTCCCCAGCGGTTAAACACTGAAGCTTTCTTT,CASSPQRLNTEAFF
TRBV15,TRBJ2-2,NA,TRBD1,20,TGTGCCACCAGCAGTTTCACCGGACAGGGGGTAATGGGGCTTACCGGGGAGCTGTTTTTT,CATSSFTGQGVMGLTGELFF
TRBV7-9,TRBJ1-1,NA,TRBD1,12,TGTGCCAGCAGCCCGCTAGACAGGGGCGCTTTCTTT,CASSPLDRGAFF
TRBV27,TRBJ2-7,NA,NA,17,TGTGCCAGCAGCATTCTTTTGTCCGGGACTGACACCTACGAGCAGTACTTC,CASSILLSGTDTYEQYF
TRBV5-6,TRBJ1-2,few,NA,14,TGTGCCAGCAGCTTAGGACTGACGGAAATTGGCTACACCTTC,CASSLGLTEIGYTF